This T cell receptor beta chain was sequenced for a study of cytomegalovirus exposure and HLA in healthy donors. This clone was seen a handful of times. 13 Jbeta primers and 60 Vbeta primers were used for the PCR. Assay used: immunoSEQ multiplex PCR; TCRdb lists only in-frame clones, some missing. There are tens of thousands of clones in the sample; more than 60% occur only once, and 2% to 2.5% lies in the top ten. In germline, CDR1 is MNHEY, CDR2 SVGAGI. V was clipped by 6 bases and J by 7 bases; unmatched bases: 7. CDR3 length equals 14 residues. The sequencing input was PBMCs. The clonotype was recovered from a man aged 35 to 55 in good health and CMV-seronegative. The chain links TRBV6-5 to TRBJ1-5; 9 nucleotides agree with TRBD1. The CDR3 spells CASRGTGGQQPQHF. For the CDR3, the DNA is TGTGCCAGCAGGGGTACAGGGGGCCAGCAGCCCCAGCATTTT.